This TCR beta chain was observed in a study of T cell responses to AZD1222 COVID-19 vaccine. The study, taken as a whole, reports: Reportedly, close to half of spike-specific TCRs are directed against unmutated variant regions. Two AZD1222 doses significantly raised spike-specific TCR breadth and depth over controls. Donors, mostly white British, included more females; clonal diversity was possibly underestimated. Among vaccine-associated CD4 TCRs, coverage spanned spike, with dominance at 160-218 and 743-854.

The CDR3 totals 16 residues. The germline gives CDR1 MNHNS, CDR2 SASEGT. J was trimmed by 4 bases and V by 1 base; bases with no gene match: 8. A single count supports this clone. The antigen remains undetermined. Sequencing was performed with immunoSEQ multiplex PCR; in TCRdb, only in-frame clones are kept and a portion is missing. The repertoire has tens of thousands of clones, roughly 89% of them found once; the top ten carry around 5%. The sequence derives from an adult in good health. The sample in question was peripheral blood, obtained on day 0 of AZD1222 vaccination. The chain uses TRBV6-1 and TRBJ2-3; 7 positions match TRBD2. The CDR3 DNA reads as TGTGCCAGCAGTGAAGGGAGGCAGGGAGGGGCAGATACGCAGTATTTT. Protein sequence: CASSEGRQGGADTQYF.